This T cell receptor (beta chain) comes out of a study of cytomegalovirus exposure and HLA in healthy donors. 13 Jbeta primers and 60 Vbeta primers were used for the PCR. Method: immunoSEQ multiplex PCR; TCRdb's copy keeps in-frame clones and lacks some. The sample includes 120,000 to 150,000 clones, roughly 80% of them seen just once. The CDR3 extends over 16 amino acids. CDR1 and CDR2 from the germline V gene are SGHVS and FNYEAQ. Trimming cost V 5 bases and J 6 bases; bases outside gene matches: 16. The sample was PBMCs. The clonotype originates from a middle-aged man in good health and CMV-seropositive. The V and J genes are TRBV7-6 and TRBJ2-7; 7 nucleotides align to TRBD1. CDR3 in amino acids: CASSPITGAISGEQYF. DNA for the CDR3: TGTGCCAGCAGCCCAATCACAGGGGCTATCTCGGGCGAGCAGTACTTC. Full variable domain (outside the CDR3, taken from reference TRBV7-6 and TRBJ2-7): GAGVSQSPRYKVTKRGQDVALRCDPISGHVSLYWYRQALGQGPEFLTYFNYEAQQDKSGLPNDRFSAERPEGSISTLTIQRTEQRDSAMYRCASSPITGAISGEQYFGPGTRLTVT.